Presented here are 4 T cell receptor beta chains from one specimen sequenced in a study of cytomegalovirus exposure and HLA in healthy donors. 13 Jbeta primers and 60 Vbeta primers were used for the PCR. Clones were sequenced by immunoSEQ multiplex PCR, and TCRdb holds only the in-frame ones, with some missing. The data show 150,000 to 200,000 clones, roughly 80% seen once. Material: PBMCs. These receptor sequences come from a woman aged 45-59 years in good health and CMV-seropositive.

J is TRBJ1-5 and V is TRBV15; D gene uncertain. The germline CDR1 and CDR2 sequences are LNHNV and YYDKDF (reference sequence). The CDR3 is made up of 15 amino acids. V lost 6 bases and J lost 3, with 15 bases in between. The CDR3 region has the DNA TGTGCCACCAGTCAAGACCCGGGTTACAATCAGCCCCAGCATTTT. Protein: CATSQDPGYNQPQHF.

This clone appeared a single time. The chain uses TRBV30 and TRBJ2-1; 14 bases map to TRBD2. The CDR3 has 15 residues. V lost 4 bases and J lost 12; bases outside the gene matches: 11. Germline V lookup: CDR1 GTSNPN, CDR2 SVGIG (reference sequence). The CDR3 DNA sequence: TGTGCCTGGAACAGGGGACTAGCGGGGGCTGAGGGGCAGTTCTTC. Translation gives CAWNRGLAGAEGQFF.

This clone has more than one count but fewer than ten. This chain joins TRBV14 and TRBJ1-2; 7 positions match TRBD1. The trim removed 1 base at V and 8 bases at J, leaving 7 bases unmatched. Per germline, CDR1 SGHDN and CDR2 FVKESK. CDR3 size: 14 residues. CDR3 DNA sequence: TGTGCCAGCAGCCAAGTAGCAGGGGGGAGAGGCTACACCTTC. Its translation is CASSQVAGGRGYTF.

The chain uses TRBV9 and TRBJ2-3; TRBD2 matches 12 bases. CDR1 SGDLS and CDR2 YYNGEE come from the germline V gene. V trimming: 6 bases; J trimming: 4 bases; junction bases outside the gene matches: 3. This CDR3 is 14 amino acids long. The CDR3 here is CASNPSGGADTQYF. Here the CDR3 DNA reads TGTGCCAGCAACCCTAGCGGGGGGGCAGATACGCAGTATTTT.